These T cell receptor beta chains were read from a single sample in a study of response to subunit inactivated influenza vaccine. TCRdb passed the RT-PCR reads through MiXCR, listing each CDR3 protein once. The sample shows 280,000 or so distinct CDR3 sequences, 21% of them seen only once. Here the sequenced sample was PBMCs from blood, taken about 20 months after vaccination. These receptor sequences come from a man aged 50-75 years who received an inactivated influenza vaccine. Each CDR3 is given with its conserved first and last residue. A row's size may be missing; if present it is once, few, many or a size class.

j_call,clone_size,v_call,cdr3_length,cdr3_aa
TRBJ2-1,-,TRBV7-6,13,CASSLASGVEQFF
TRBJ1-4,many,TRBV20-1,15,CSARDLQGINEKLFF
TRBJ1-3,few,TRBV12-3/TRBV12-4,17,CASSGRRNFLSGNTIYF
TRBJ1-2,many,TRBV12-3/TRBV12-4,14,CASSSRDRGYGYTF
TRBJ1-1,-,TRBV6-5,13,CASSYRADTEAFF
TRBJ1-5,-,TRBV30,14,CAWSVQAGRQPQHF
TRBJ2-5,few,TRBV18,14,CASSAGLAGETQYF
TRBJ2-2,-,TRBV20-1,13,CSARWTATGELFF
TRBJ1-1,few,TRBV7-9,13,CASSDLTRAEAFF
TRBJ2-5,-,TRBV5-1,14,CASRPDAARETQYF
TRBJ2-3,-,TRBV27,14,CASSVDFGTDTQYF
TRBJ2-1,-,TRBV24-1,16,CATSDLRQGNYNEQFF
TRBJ2-3,-,TRBV28,16,CASSPISLGGTDTQYF
TRBJ2-2,once,TRBV4-3,13,CASSQDRAGELFF
TRBJ2-3,-,TRBV29-1,13,CSPPQGVTDTQYF
TRBJ2-7,once,TRBV28,14,CASSLIAGTYEQYF
TRBJ2-7,-,TRBV10-2,15,CASSEYGTGLYEQYF
TRBJ2-5,-,TRBV28,16,CASSPTGARHRETQYF
TRBJ1-5,-,TRBV6-2/TRBV6-3,16,CASTPRPSRGGQPQHF
TRBJ1-6,few,TRBV19,14,CASRPGHRNSPLHF
TRBJ1-2,-,TRBV6-5,13,CASSYSRASGYTF
TRBJ1-6,-,TRBV5-1,16,CASSLTPGTDNSPLHF
TRBJ2-2,few,TRBV20-1,14,CSANRGRATGELFF
TRBJ2-1,-,TRBV11-3,14,CASSLDSRNNEQFF
TRBJ2-7,once,TRBV5-1,14,CASSLSTGPVEQYF
TRBJ1-6,few,TRBV4-3,15,CASSQETGRHSPLHF
TRBJ2-7,-,TRBV29-1,12,CSVGTGGNEQYF
TRBJ1-5,-,TRBV20-1,13,CSARSEVDQPQHF
TRBJ2-2,few,TRBV7-9,15,CASSERDWNTGELFF
TRBJ1-1,-,TRBV7-8,14,CASSLRVTNTEAFF
TRBJ1-6,few,TRBV6-2/TRBV6-3,17,CASSDRTASSYNSPLHF